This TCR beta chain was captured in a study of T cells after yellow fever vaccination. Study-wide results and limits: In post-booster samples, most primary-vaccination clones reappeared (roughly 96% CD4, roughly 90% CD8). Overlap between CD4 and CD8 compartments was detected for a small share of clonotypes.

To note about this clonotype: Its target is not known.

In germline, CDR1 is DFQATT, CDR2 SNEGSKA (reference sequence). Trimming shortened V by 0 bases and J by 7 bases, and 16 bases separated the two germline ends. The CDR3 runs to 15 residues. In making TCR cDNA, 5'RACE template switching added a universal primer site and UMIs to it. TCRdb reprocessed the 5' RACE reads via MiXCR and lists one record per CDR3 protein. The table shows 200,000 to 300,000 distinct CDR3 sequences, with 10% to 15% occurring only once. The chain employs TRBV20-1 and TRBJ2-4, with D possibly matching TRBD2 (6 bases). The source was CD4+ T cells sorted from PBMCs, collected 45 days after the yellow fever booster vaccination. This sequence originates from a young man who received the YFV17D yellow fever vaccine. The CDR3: CSARDFVGSDNIQYF. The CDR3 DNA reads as TGCAGTGCTAGAGATTTTGTCGGGAGTGATAACATTCAGTACTTC.